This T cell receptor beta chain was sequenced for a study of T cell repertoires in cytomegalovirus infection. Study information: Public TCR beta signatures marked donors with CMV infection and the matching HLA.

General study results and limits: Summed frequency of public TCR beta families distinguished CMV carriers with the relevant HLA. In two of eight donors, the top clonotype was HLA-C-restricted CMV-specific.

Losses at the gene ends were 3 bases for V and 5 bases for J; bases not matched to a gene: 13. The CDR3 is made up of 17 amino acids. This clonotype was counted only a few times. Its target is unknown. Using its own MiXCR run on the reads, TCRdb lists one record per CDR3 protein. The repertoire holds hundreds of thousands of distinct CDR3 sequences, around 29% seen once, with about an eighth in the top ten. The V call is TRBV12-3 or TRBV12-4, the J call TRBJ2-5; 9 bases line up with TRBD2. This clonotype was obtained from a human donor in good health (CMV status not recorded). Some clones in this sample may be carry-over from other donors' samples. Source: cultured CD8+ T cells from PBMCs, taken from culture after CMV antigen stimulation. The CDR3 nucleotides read TGTGCCAGCAGTTTCGTTTTAGCGGGGGCCAAACAGGAGACCCAGTACTTC. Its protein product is CASSFVLAGAKQETQYF.